This paragraph covers one TCR beta chain sequence. Antigen unknown. The data were obtained in a study of Ad26.COV2.S vaccination and SARS-CoV-2 variants. Study-wide results and limits: Once vaccination had occurred, spike-specific CD8+ and CD4+ T cell responses reportedly showed substantial breadth.

The CDR3 contains 15 residues. Between the trimmed V and J ends, which lost 4 bases and 0 bases, there was a span of 10 bases. The V gene's germline CDR1 is MDHEN and CDR2 SYDVKM. Treatment: around 19 received Ad26.COV2.S at low or high dose, single or two shots; a few received placebo; per-sample allocation not given. Sampling happened 63 days after the first vaccine or placebo injection. The assay was immunoSEQ multiplex PCR, and TCRdb's table has in-frame clones only and misses some. Found here are roughly 510,000 clones, roughly 89% of them singletons; the top ten hold around 13%. The clonotype comes from a person between 18 and 59 years old who received the Ad26.COV2.S COVID-19 vaccine or a placebo. This sample comprised peripheral blood, obtained in a trial of Ad26.COV2.S vaccine versus placebo. The rearrangement links TRBV28 to TRBJ2-4, with D possibly matching TRBD2 (6 bases). For the CDR3, the DNA is TGTGCCAGCAGTTCTCCGGGACTAGCCAAAAACATTCAGTACTTC. Its protein product is CASSSPGLAKNIQYF. The full variable domain, rest sourced from reference TRBV28 and TRBJ2-4, is DVKVTQSSRYLVKRTGEKVFLECVQDMDHENMFWYRQDPGLGLRLIYFSYDVKMKEKGDIPEGYSVSREKKERFSLILESASTNQTSMYLCASSSPGLAKNIQYFGAGTRLSVL.